Listed below are T cell receptor beta chains from one sample, sequenced in a study of cytomegalovirus exposure and HLA in healthy donors. Sequencing used immunoSEQ multiplex PCR; TCRdb keeps in-frame clones, though not all of them. Of roughly 150,000 clones listed, approximately 68% are singletons. Sequencing used PBMCs. These receptors were obtained from a man aged 35 to 55 in good health and CMV-seronegative. CDR3s include the opening cysteine and the closing phenylalanine or tryptophan. D genes are given only for firm matches. Not all rows give a size; the values are once, few, many and, for expanded clones, a class.

J: TRBJ2-7; size: -; V: TRBV9; D: TRBD2; DNA: TGTGCCAGCAGCAAGGGACTAAGATACGAGCAGTACTTC; CDR3: CASSKGLRYEQYF
J: TRBJ1-6; size: -; V: TRBV2; D: -; DNA: TGTGCCAGCTCGGTGGGGCGGTATAATTCACCCCTCCACTTT; CDR3: CASSVGRYNSPLHF
J: TRBJ1-1; size: few; V: TRBV2; D: -; DNA: TGTGCCAGCAGCCTCGAACAGGGTAGAAACACTGAAGCTTTCTTT; CDR3: CASSLEQGRNTEAFF
J: TRBJ2-2; size: once; V: TRBV6-5; D: TRBD2; DNA: TGTGCCAGCGGGGGGGAGGCCCCACACACCGGGGAGCTGTTTTTT; CDR3: CASGGEAPHTGELFF
J: TRBJ2-3; size: -; V: TRBV19; D: TRBD2; DNA: TGTGCCAGTAGTATAGGGGGGGGGAGGGCCGGAAACACAGATACGCAGTATTTT; CDR3: CASSIGGGRAGNTDTQYF
J: TRBJ2-7; size: -; V: TRBV7-9; D: -; DNA: TGTGCCAGCAGTCTTGGGCAGAGCTCCTACGAGCAGTACTTC; CDR3: CASSLGQSSYEQYF
J: TRBJ2-1; size: -; V: TRBV11-2; D: TRBD1; DNA: TGTGCCAGCAGCTTACGCGGGACAGGCTCTTCGGAGCAGTTCTTC; CDR3: CASSLRGTGSSEQFF
J: TRBJ2-7; size: once; V: TRBV28; D: TRBD2; DNA: TGTGCCAGCAGTTACGGGAGGGCCTCTTACGAGCAGTACTTC; CDR3: CASSYGRASYEQYF
J: TRBJ2-5; size: -; V: TRBV7-2; D: -; DNA: TGTGCCACTGGGTGGAGGAGTCCACAAGAGACCCAGTACTTC; CDR3: CATGWRSPQETQYF
J: TRBJ2-1; size: few; V: TRBV18; D: -; DNA: TGTGCCAGCTCAAGCCAGGGATCCAATGAGCAGTTCTTC; CDR3: CASSSQGSNEQFF
J: TRBJ2-1; size: few; V: TRBV6-6; D: -; DNA: TGTGCCAGCAGCCAACTTGGACAGTCCAATGAGCAGTTCTTC; CDR3: CASSQLGQSNEQFF
J: TRBJ1-5; size: -; V: TRBV28; D: TRBD1; DNA: TGTGCCAGCAGTTTACCCCCGGGACAGGGAGGGGGGAGCAATCAGCCCCAGCATTTT; CDR3: CASSLPPGQGGGSNQPQHF
J: TRBJ2-2; size: -; V: TRBV11-2; D: TRBD1; DNA: TGTGCCAGCAGCCGCGGACAGGGGGCGATCACCGGGGAGCTGTTTTTT; CDR3: CASSRGQGAITGELFF
J: TRBJ1-2; size: -; V: TRBV2; D: -; DNA: TGTGCCAGCAGTGCGGGAACCTACCCCTTC; CDR3: CASSAGTYPF
J: TRBJ2-7; size: -; V: TRBV4-3; D: TRBD1; DNA: TGCGCCAGCAGCCAAGGAGAGGCCAGGGGGCGCGAGCAGTACTTC; CDR3: CASSQGEARGREQYF
J: TRBJ2-5; size: -; V: TRBV27; D: -; DNA: TGTGCCAGCAGTTGGGGGGGGCAGGGGACCCAGTACTTC; CDR3: CASSWGGQGTQYF
J: TRBJ1-4; size: -; V: TRBV7-9; D: -; DNA: TGTGCCAGCAGCTCGTGGACAGACCCTAATGAAAAACTGTTTTTT; CDR3: CASSSWTDPNEKLFF
J: TRBJ1-4; size: few; V: TRBV15; D: TRBD1; DNA: TGTGCCACCAGCAGGATACAGGGGGGTGAAAAACTGTTTTTT; CDR3: CATSRIQGGEKLFF
J: TRBJ2-5; size: -; V: TRBV9; D: -; DNA: TGTGCCAGCAGCGTCGGACACCTCCAAGAGACCCAGTACTTC; CDR3: CASSVGHLQETQYF
J: TRBJ1-4; size: -; V: TRBV12-5; D: TRBD1; DNA: TGTGCTAGTGTCATGACCGGGACAGGTAATGAAAAACTGTTTTTT; CDR3: CASVMTGTGNEKLFF
J: TRBJ1-2; size: once; V: TRBV4-1; D: TRBD1; DNA: TGCGCCAGCAGGCCCGTAACAGGGGCTCAGCGCTATGGCTACACCTTC; CDR3: CASRPVTGAQRYGYTF
J: TRBJ1-2; size: -; V: TRBV5-6; D: TRBD1; DNA: TGTGCCAGCAGTTTACAGGGGTCTTCCTATGGCTACACCTTC; CDR3: CASSLQGSSYGYTF
J: TRBJ2-7; size: -; V: TRBV7-3; D: TRBD2; DNA: TGTGCCAGCAGCTCTCCTAGGACTAGCGGAGAACCTTACGAGCAGTACTTC; CDR3: CASSSPRTSGEPYEQYF
J: TRBJ2-7; size: once; V: TRBV30; D: -; DNA: TGTGCCTGGAGTAACAGGGACGAGCAGTACTTC; CDR3: CAWSNRDEQYF
J: TRBJ2-2; size: -; V: TRBV5-4; D: TRBD2; DNA: TGTGCCAGCAGCCTAACGGGGGGGCCGGACACCGGGGAGCTGTTTTTT; CDR3: CASSLTGGPDTGELFF
J: TRBJ2-7; size: -; V: TRBV7-3; D: -; DNA: TGTGCCAGCAGCTTAACCGGAGGGTACGAGCAGTACTTC; CDR3: CASSLTGGYEQYF
J: TRBJ2-3; size: -; V: TRBV5-1; D: TRBD2; DNA: TGCGCCAGCAGCTTTAGACTAGCGGGGGGCGCCCTCACAGATACGCAGTATTTT; CDR3: CASSFRLAGGALTDTQYF
J: TRBJ2-7; size: -; V: TRBV30; D: -; DNA: TGTGCCTGGATACACGGGGGAACCTACGAGCAGTACTTC; CDR3: CAWIHGGTYEQYF
J: TRBJ2-5; size: -; V: TRBV5-1; D: -; DNA: TGCGCCAGCAGCTTCGCGGAGACCCAGTACTTC; CDR3: CASSFAETQYF
J: TRBJ2-1; size: -; V: TRBV6-5; D: TRBD2; DNA: TGTGCCAGCAGTTACTCGGGGAGCGGGAGGGGGTCGGTCTTC; CDR3: CASSYSGSGRGSVF
J: TRBJ2-7; size: few; V: TRBV6-6; D: TRBD2; DNA: TGTGCCAGCGGGAATGGCGGGAGGGCATCCTACGAGCAGTACTTC; CDR3: CASGNGGRASYEQYF
J: TRBJ1-5; size: -; V: TRBV19; D: TRBD1; DNA: TGTGCCAGTAGTCCGACCGGAGGGGGCGGTCAGCCCCAGCATTTT; CDR3: CASSPTGGGGQPQHF
J: TRBJ2-3; size: -; V: TRBV10-1; D: TRBD2; DNA: TGCGCCAGCAGTTCCCGACTAGCGGGAGGGCAGTATTTT; CDR3: CASSSRLAGGQYF